This T cell receptor (beta chain) is from a study of blood T cell repertoires in COVID-19. Study in general: Italy, Spain and the United States were the sources of the convalescent and acute COVID-19 samples. Sample material is recorded as cDNA or gDNA derived from T cells, B-cell-depleted T cells, or PBMCs.

CDR3 size: 14 residues. Germline V lookup: CDR1 SGHVS, CDR2 FQNEAQ. Trimming removed 5 bases at V and 9 bases at J, with 20 bases between. The method was immunoSEQ multiplex PCR; TCRdb's version includes in-frame clones alone and lacks a portion of them. The sample lists 200,000 to 250,000 clones, around 80% occurring once. The genes are TRBV7-8 and TRBJ2-7; D perhaps matches TRBD2 (7 bases). This receptor was obtained from a human donor in a cohort sampled during active COVID-19. The sequenced sample was peripheral blood. This chain's CDR3 is CASSLGGPRSGQYF. The DNA for the CDR3 is TGTGCCAGCAGCCTCGGGGGGCCTCGATCCGGGCAGTACTTC.